Listed below are T cell receptor beta chains from one sample, sequenced in a study of T cells in Graves' hyperthyroidism and ophthalmopathy. In TCRdb, the multiplex PCR reads were re-called with MiXCR into one record per CDR3 protein. Of about 640,000 distinct CDR3 sequences in the sample, 20% were seen once. The sequencing sample was made of blood. These receptors were taken from a man aged 25-45 years with Graves' ophthalmopathy. CDR3s include the opening cysteine and the closing phenylalanine or tryptophan. The D gene is left open where the match is weak. A row's size may be missing; if present it is once, few, many or a size class.

V: TRBV5-1
J: TRBJ2-5
size: .
D: TRBD2
DNA: TGCGCCAGCAATAGACTACTAGCGGGAGTGGGGGAGACCCAGTACTTC
CDR3: CASNRLLAGVGETQYF

V: TRBV7-8
J: TRBJ2-1
size: few
D: .
DNA: TGTGCCAGCAGCTTAGAGGCGGACTACAATGAGCAGTTCTTC
CDR3: CASSLEADYNEQFF

V: TRBV18
J: TRBJ2-1
size: many
D: .
DNA: TGTGCCAGCTCACCACCTGGGGCTGGGGGCGATGAGCAGTTCTTC
CDR3: CASSPPGAGGDEQFF

V: TRBV4-2
J: TRBJ2-1
size: few
D: TRBD2
DNA: TGTGCCAGCAGCCTGGGACTAGCGGACAACAATGAGCAGTTCTTC
CDR3: CASSLGLADNNEQFF

V: TRBV27
J: TRBJ2-7
size: few
D: .
DNA: TGTGCCAGCAGTCCTATACTAGCCGGGACAAACGAGCAGTACTTC
CDR3: CASSPILAGTNEQYF

V: TRBV5-6
J: TRBJ2-1
size: many
D: .
DNA: TGTGCCAGCAGCATCGGCCAGGGACTGGAAGCGTTCAATGAGCAGTTCTTC
CDR3: CASSIGQGLEAFNEQFF

V: TRBV7-2
J: TRBJ2-1
size: many
D: TRBD2
DNA: TGTGCCAGCAGCCCGACTAGCATTGAGCAGTTCTTC
CDR3: CASSPTSIEQFF

V: TRBV20-1
J: TRBJ1-5
size: many
D: .
DNA: TGCAGTGCTAGTACTGAGGGAATCCGCAATCAGCCCCAGCATTTT
CDR3: CSASTEGIRNQPQHF

V: TRBV24-1
J: TRBJ1-5
size: .
D: .
DNA: TGTGCCACCAGTGGGGGACGTGGACCCCAGCATTTT
CDR3: CATSGGRGPQHF

V: TRBV4-1
J: TRBJ2-3
size: .
D: .
DNA: TGCGCCAGCAGCCAAGAAGGCTCCTTCGATACGCAGTATTTT
CDR3: CASSQEGSFDTQYF

V: TRBV20-1
J: TRBJ2-7
size: once
D: .
DNA: TGCAGTGCTAGACGGACCCTAGGCACCTACGAGCAGTACTTC
CDR3: CSARRTLGTYEQYF

V: TRBV7-9
J: TRBJ2-7
size: many
D: .
DNA: TGTGCCAGCAGCGTTGAGGATCCCGAGCAGTACTTC
CDR3: CASSVEDPEQYF

V: TRBV24-1
J: TRBJ2-1
size: few
D: TRBD1
DNA: TGTGCCACCAGTGATTTGGGCAGGGGGCACAATGAGCAGTTCTTC
CDR3: CATSDLGRGHNEQFF

V: TRBV25-1
J: TRBJ2-7
size: .
D: TRBD1
DNA: TGTGCCACCGCGGGGACAGGTTCAAACGAGCAGTACTTC
CDR3: CATAGTGSNEQYF

V: TRBV19
J: TRBJ1-2
size: few
D: TRBD1
DNA: TGTGCCGCCGGGACAGGGAGTTTCTATGGCTACACCTTC
CDR3: CAAGTGSFYGYTF

V: TRBV6-1
J: TRBJ2-7
size: few
D: TRBD2
DNA: TGTGCCAGCCTTAAAACTGGGACTAGCGTCTACGAGCAGTACTTC
CDR3: CASLKTGTSVYEQYF

V: TRBV13
J: TRBJ2-2
size: few
D: .
DNA: TGTGCCAGCAGCCCTACTCCCCACACCGGGGAGCTGTTTTTT
CDR3: CASSPTPHTGELFF

V: TRBV2
J: TRBJ2-7
size: many
D: TRBD2
DNA: TGTGCCAGCACTCTACTAGCGTTGGGCACCTACGAGCAGTACTTC
CDR3: CASTLLALGTYEQYF

V: TRBV6-5
J: TRBJ2-7
size: many
D: .
DNA: TGTGCCAGCAGTTACTCGTGGGACACGAGAACCTACGAGCAGTACTTC
CDR3: CASSYSWDTRTYEQYF

V: TRBV12-3/TRBV12-4
J: TRBJ2-3
size: .
D: TRBD2
DNA: TGTGCCAGCAGTTCGACTAGCGAAGATACGCAGTATTTT
CDR3: CASSSTSEDTQYF

V: TRBV20-1
J: TRBJ2-7
size: .
D: .
DNA: TGCAGTGCATGTAAAGAGGCGTTTGCAGGCTACGAGCAGTACTTC
CDR3: CSACKEAFAGYEQYF

V: TRBV20-1
J: TRBJ2-7
size: .
D: .
DNA: TGCAGTGCTAACCCCTCGGGGCAGAACTACGAGCAGTACTTC
CDR3: CSANPSGQNYEQYF

V: TRBV18
J: TRBJ2-3
size: many
D: .
DNA: TGTGCCAGCTCACCACAGAGGGGCGGCACAGATACGCAGTATTTT
CDR3: CASSPQRGGTDTQYF

V: TRBV14
J: TRBJ2-2
size: .
D: TRBD1
DNA: TGTGCCAGCAGCCAGGACAGGACTTCCACCGGGGAGCTGTTTTTT
CDR3: CASSQDRTSTGELFF

V: TRBV29-1
J: TRBJ2-2
size: .
D: .
DNA: TGCAGCGTTCGAGGGACCACCGGGGAGCTGTTTTTT
CDR3: CSVRGTTGELFF

V: TRBV5-1
J: TRBJ2-1
size: many
D: .
DNA: TGCGCCAGCAGCTTGGATCCGGTTGGGTACAATGAGCAGTTCTTC
CDR3: CASSLDPVGYNEQFF

V: TRBV30
J: TRBJ2-1
size: .
D: TRBD2
DNA: TGTGCCTGGAGTCCTGAAAGCGGGAGTCGTTACAATGAGCAGTTCTTC
CDR3: CAWSPESGSRYNEQFF

V: TRBV6-1
J: TRBJ1-4
size: .
D: .
DNA: TGTGCCAGCAGTGAAGACGGGACGGACATCCCTTTACGCGCGGAACTGTTTTTT
CDR3: CASSEDGTDIPLRAELFF

V: TRBV30
J: TRBJ2-3
size: .
D: .
DNA: TGTGCCTGGAGTGATACGCAAACGCAGTATTTT
CDR3: CAWSDTQTQYF

V: TRBV7-9
J: TRBJ2-3
size: many
D: .
DNA: TGTGCCAGCAGCTATGGGATCACAGATACGCAGTATTTT
CDR3: CASSYGITDTQYF

V: TRBV19
J: TRBJ1-5
size: .
D: .
DNA: TGTGCCAGTAGTTGGGGACGGATCGCAGAGTATAGCAATCAGCCCCAGCATTTT
CDR3: CASSWGRIAEYSNQPQHF

V: TRBV5-1
J: TRBJ2-1
size: many
D: .
DNA: TGCGCCAGCAGCTTTTCGGGGGCCTCCTACAATGAGCAGTTCTTC
CDR3: CASSFSGASYNEQFF

V: TRBV20-1
J: TRBJ2-3
size: .
D: TRBD2
DNA: TGCAGTGCTCCTAGCGGGACATACACAGATACGCAGTATTTT
CDR3: CSAPSGTYTDTQYF

V: TRBV11-2
J: TRBJ1-1
size: many
D: .
DNA: TGTGCCAGCAGCCTACGTTATTACTGGAACACTGAAGCTTTCTTT
CDR3: CASSLRYYWNTEAFF

V: TRBV6-4
J: TRBJ1-1
size: few
D: TRBD1
DNA: TGTGCCAGCAGTGCCGGGACAGGGAGGTCTGAAGCTTTCTTT
CDR3: CASSAGTGRSEAFF

V: TRBV14
J: TRBJ1-5
size: few
D: .
DNA: TGTGCCAGCAGCCAAACCAAGAAGATGGTATCTTTCCAGCCCCAGCATTTT
CDR3: CASSQTKKMVSFQPQHF

V: TRBV27
J: TRBJ2-7
size: many
D: TRBD1
DNA: TGTGCCAGCAGCGAACCGGGACAGGGGAAGGTCGAGCAGTACTTC
CDR3: CASSEPGQGKVEQYF

V: TRBV5-6
J: TRBJ2-3
size: few
D: .
DNA: TGTGCCAGCAGCTCCAGGGGCTCGATGGATACGCAGTATTTT
CDR3: CASSSRGSMDTQYF

V: TRBV6-1
J: TRBJ1-5
size: few
D: .
DNA: TGTGCCAGCAGACCCGGGTGGAGCAATCAGCCCCAGCATTTT
CDR3: CASRPGWSNQPQHF

V: TRBV4-1
J: TRBJ2-2
size: .
D: .
DNA: TGCGCCAGCAGCCACCTCAACGTAGGGGCGTCCGGGGAGCTGTTTTTT
CDR3: CASSHLNVGASGELFF

V: TRBV30
J: TRBJ1-3
size: .
D: TRBD1
DNA: TGTGCCTGGAGTGGGACAGGGGGAGGAAACACCATATATTTT
CDR3: CAWSGTGGGNTIYF

V: TRBV5-1
J: TRBJ2-5
size: .
D: TRBD2
DNA: TGCGCCAGCAGCCGACCTAGCGGGAGAGGCCAAGAGACCCAGTACTTC
CDR3: CASSRPSGRGQETQYF

V: TRBV2
J: TRBJ2-1
size: few
D: .
DNA: TGTGCCAGCGGGATCCTTGAGCAGTTCTTC
CDR3: CASGILEQFF

V: TRBV4-1
J: TRBJ2-7
size: .
D: TRBD1
DNA: TGCGCCAGCAGCCGCACCGCCGGGACAGGGGCCTACGAGCAGTACTTC
CDR3: CASSRTAGTGAYEQYF

V: TRBV7-9
J: TRBJ2-2
size: .
D: .
DNA: TGTGCCAGCAGCTTCACTTGGAGGGATTATTCTTCCGGGGAGCTGTTTTTT
CDR3: CASSFTWRDYSSGELFF

V: TRBV19
J: TRBJ2-7
size: few
D: .
DNA: TGTGCCACCTCGTGGACAGACTCCTACGAGCAGTACTTC
CDR3: CATSWTDSYEQYF

V: TRBV2
J: TRBJ2-5
size: many
D: .
DNA: TGTGCCAGCAGTGAGGTTTTAGGGGAGACCCAGTACTTC
CDR3: CASSEVLGETQYF

V: TRBV20-1
J: TRBJ2-3
size: .
D: TRBD1
DNA: TGCAGTGCTCCGACAGGGGGCACAGATACGCAGTATTTT
CDR3: CSAPTGGTDTQYF

V: TRBV12-3/TRBV12-4
J: TRBJ2-2
size: many
D: .
DNA: TGTGCCAGCAGTTTAAGAGATACCGGGGAGCTGTTTTTT
CDR3: CASSLRDTGELFF

V: TRBV6-1
J: TRBJ2-7
size: .
D: .
DNA: TGTGCCAGCAGTGCGGGGGACTCCTCCTACGAGCAGTACTTC
CDR3: CASSAGDSSYEQYF

V: TRBV19
J: TRBJ2-1
size: .
D: .
DNA: TGTGCCAGTAGTATTTATCGACCCGAGGTTCGGGACAATGAGCAGTTCTTC
CDR3: CASSIYRPEVRDNEQFF

V: TRBV5-6
J: TRBJ2-1
size: many
D: .
DNA: TGTGCCAGCAGCCCGAGGTTCAGCTCCTACAATGAGCAGTTCTTC
CDR3: CASSPRFSSYNEQFF